The rows below give T cell receptor beta chains drawn from one sample of a study of T-cell reconstitution after alpha-beta-depleted transplantation in children. TCRdb called the PCR reads again in MiXCR, with one record for every CDR3 protein. The sample lists hundreds of thousands of distinct CDR3 sequences; under 9.5% were seen once. Material: PBMCs, mostly from graft donor cells, obtained 180 days after TCRalphabeta/CD19-depleted stem cell transplant. Every receptor here comes from a male patient younger than 18 who had a stem cell transplant for acute lymphoblastic leukemia, so the T cells may come from the graft donor. Each CDR3 is given with its conserved first and last residue. The D gene is left open where the match is weak. Clone size, where shown, is once, few, many, or a class for clones that have expanded.

clone_size	d_call	v_call	j_call	cdr3_nt	cdr3_aa
many	NA	TRBV20-1	TRBJ2-3	TGCAGTGCTCCCAGGGTGTCGACAGATACGCAGTATTTT	CSAPRVSTDTQYF
many	TRBD2	TRBV2	TRBJ2-2	TGTGCCACAGGGACTAGCGGAACACGCACCGGGGAGCTGTTTTTT	CATGTSGTRTGELFF
many	NA	TRBV9	TRBJ2-7	TGTGCCAGCAGCGTAGGACGGGGGGAGCAGTACTTC	CASSVGRGEQYF
many	TRBD2	TRBV12-3/TRBV12-4	TRBJ2-5	TGTGCCAGCAGTAAAGGACTAGCGGGGGGCCGGGAAGAGACCCAGTACTTC	CASSKGLAGGREETQYF
few	TRBD1	TRBV7-2	TRBJ1-1	TGTGCCAGCAGCTTTCATATGCAGGACAGGGGGCGCGGGGGGATGAACACTGAAGCTTTCTTT	CASSFHMQDRGRGGMNTEAFF
many	NA	TRBV29-1	TRBJ2-1	TGCAGCGTTTGGAGGGATGAGCAGTTCTTC	CSVWRDEQFF
many	NA	TRBV18	TRBJ2-4	TGTGCCAGCTCACCAGGGAGTTCGTCGAAAAACATTCAGTACTTC	CASSPGSSSKNIQYF
many	NA	TRBV7-2	TRBJ2-5	TGTGCCAGCAGCTCCATAAGGGCCCAAGAGACCCAGTACTTC	CASSSIRAQETQYF
NA	NA	TRBV2	TRBJ2-1	TGTGCCAGCAGGGGACGTAACCTGGACCAAGTAGGGATCCATGAGCAGTTCTTC	CASRGRNLDQVGIHEQFF
few	TRBD1	TRBV3-1	TRBJ1-1	TGTGCCAGCAGCCGGCGGCAGGGGGCAAATACTGAAGCTTTCTTT	CASSRRQGANTEAFF
few	TRBD1	TRBV13	TRBJ2-2	TGTGCCAGCTTAACCACCGGGACAGGGATCACCGGGGAGCTGTTTTTT	CASLTTGTGITGELFF
many	NA	TRBV20-1	TRBJ1-3	TGCAGTGTTCGGACACCTGGAAACACCATATATTTT	CSVRTPGNTIYF
many	NA	TRBV28	TRBJ1-4	TGTGCCAGCAGGGACCCCCGGGTTGAAAAACTGTTTTTT	CASRDPRVEKLFF
many	NA	TRBV2	TRBJ2-7	TGTGCCAGCAGTGAAATGTTCGGGACAAAATCCTACGAGCAGTACTTC	CASSEMFGTKSYEQYF
many	TRBD2	TRBV4-2	TRBJ2-3	TGTGCCAGCAGCCAAATAAGGGGGCTGACTAGCGGGGGGCTTACAGATACGCAGTATTTT	CASSQIRGLTSGGLTDTQYF
many	TRBD1	TRBV29-1	TRBJ2-1	TGCAGCGTTGACCACACAGGGGATGAGCAGTTCTTC	CSVDHTGDEQFF
NA	TRBD1	TRBV20-1	TRBJ1-1	TGCAGTGCTAGTCCCATGGACAGGGAGAGCACTGAAGCTTTCTTT	CSASPMDRESTEAFF
many	NA	TRBV6-1	TRBJ1-2	TGTGCCAGCAGTGCATCTAGGCAGGCGGACTATGGCTACACCTTC	CASSASRQADYGYTF
many	NA	TRBV29-1	TRBJ1-1	TGCAGCGTTGCCCGAGGTAACACTGAAGCTTTCTTT	CSVARGNTEAFF
many	NA	TRBV5-1	TRBJ1-2	TGCGCCAGCAGCTTCGGCGTGGGTTACACCTTC	CASSFGVGYTF
NA	NA	TRBV19	TRBJ2-5	TGTGCCAGTGGTGGCCCAGTCGTAGAGACCCAGTACTTC	CASGGPVVETQYF
many	NA	TRBV6-2/TRBV6-3	TRBJ1-1	TGTGCCAGCAGTTATTGGGGGACTGAAGCTTTCTTT	CASSYWGTEAFF
many	TRBD1	TRBV20-1	TRBJ1-2	TGCAGTGCCGTGGGACAGAACTATGGCTACACCTTC	CSAVGQNYGYTF